Listed here are 13 T cell receptor beta chains from one sample, sequenced in a study of post-analysis software for immune sequencing data. Study findings and constraints: A handful of TRBV segments were significantly more frequent in patients than in controls. TRBV5-6, TRBV5-1 and TRBV20-1 were among these segments.

cDNA libraries for TCR beta contained unique molecular identifiers. TCRdb processed the PCR reads anew with MiXCR; each CDR3 protein has one entry. Of fewer than 850,000 distinct CDR3 sequences in the sample, 30% were seen once. No antigen has been assigned to these receptors. The sample taken for sequencing was blood. These receptors all come from a girl aged 5-17 years with multiple sclerosis.

This clonotype has a handful of counts. The rearrangement joins TRBV20-1 to TRBJ1-2; 11 nucleotides match TRBD1. The trim removed 6 bases at V and 9 bases at J, leaving 9 bases unmatched. In germline, CDR1 is DFQATT, CDR2 SNEGSKA (reference sequence). The CDR3 contains 13 residues. The CDR3 region has the DNA TGCAGTGCCCTTAGGACAGGGGGCTTCAGCTACACCTTC. This translates into CSALRTGGFSYTF.

The CDR3 sequence is CASSERSSGSDEQFF. DNA of the CDR3: TGTGCCAGCAGTGAAAGGTCTAGCGGGAGTGATGAGCAGTTCTTC. The chain uses TRBV6-4 and TRBJ2-1; 10 bases match TRBD2. Germline-derived CDR1 and CDR2 are MRHNA and SNTAGT. V lost 3 bases, J lost 8 bases, and 7 bases stayed unmatched. The CDR3 spans 15 residues.

This sequence joins TRBV6-5 and TRBJ1-2; D gene uncertain. The germline gives CDR1 MNHEY, CDR2 SVGAGI. V lost 8 bases and J 2 bases, leaving 21 bases between the germline ends. This CDR3 contains 16 residues. CDR3 DNA sequence: TGTGCCAGCCGGAGCCTAGGACTTGCGGAAAACTATGGCTACACCTTC. Protein sequence: CASRSLGLAENYGYTF.

This clonotype was counted once. The V and J genes are TRBV28 and TRBJ2-7; TRBD1 matches at 7 bases. The CDR3 spans 18 residues. J was trimmed by 0 bases and V by 2 bases; bases with no gene match: 13. The germline CDR1 and CDR2 sequences are MDHEN and SYDVKM. The CDR3 nucleotides read TGTGCCAGCAGTTTAAGCCCCCCGTCGGACAGGCTCTCCTACGAGCAGTACTTC. Amino acid sequence: CASSLSPPSDRLSYEQYF.

The chain combines TRBV6-2 or TRBV6-3 with TRBJ2-7; the D gene is possibly TRBD1 (6 bases). Germline CDR1 reads MNHEY; CDR2 reads SVGEGT. CDR3 size: 12 residues. V was cut by 6 bases and J by 6 bases, with 12 bases left in between. The CDR3 DNA reads TGTGCCAGCAGCAGGGGCGTGGTCGAGCAGTACTTC. It codes for CASSRGVVEQYF.

The chain uses TRBV2 and TRBJ2-1; 8 bases align to TRBD1. CDR3 length: 16 amino acids. V dropped 7 bases and J dropped 0; count of bases not matched to a gene: 8. Germline CDR1 reads SNHLY; CDR2 reads FYNNEI. CDR3 amino acids: CASNVITGGSYNEQFF. The CDR3 DNA reads as TGTGCCAGCAATGTAATTACAGGGGGCTCCTACAATGAGCAGTTCTTC.

This clonotype was counted ten times or more. The chain links TRBV27 to TRBJ2-7; no definite D call. V was shortened by 5 bases and J by 2 bases, with 10 bases between the two germline ends. Germline V gene lookup returns CDR1 MNHEY and CDR2 SMNVEV (reference sequence). The CDR3 consists of 13 residues. For the CDR3, the DNA is TGTGCCAGCAGTAGGGCGGAAGCCTACGAGCAGTACTTC. Translated, it gives CASSRAEAYEQYF.

The chain couples TRBV20-1 to TRBJ2-5; 14 nucleotides line up with TRBD2. V gave up 6 bases and J gave up 11 bases; unmatched junction bases: 11. The length of the CDR3 is 14 residues. From germline, CDR1 is DFQATT and CDR2 SNEGSKA (reference sequence). CDR3 sequence (DNA): TGCAGTGCCAACAGACTAGCGGGAGGGGGGGAGCAGTACTTC. This sequence encodes CSANRLAGGGEQYF.

This clonotype was counted only a few times. This sequence joins TRBV24-1 and TRBJ1-4, with D unresolved. V gave up 5 bases and J gave up 0 bases, with 9 bases separating them. Per germline, CDR1 KGHDR and CDR2 SFDVKD. CDR3 length: 15 amino acids. The CDR3 coding sequence is TGTGCCACCAGTGCTCCGGACGCAACTAATGAAAAACTGTTTTTT. This codes for CATSAPDATNEKLFF.

The chain links TRBV20-1 to TRBJ2-7; 10 positions agree with TRBD1. The V gene's germline CDR1 is DFQATT and CDR2 SNEGSKA (reference sequence). Unmatched junction bases numbered 7, after V lost 4 bases and J lost 4 bases. The CDR3 runs 14 residues. CDR3 nucleotides: TGCAGTGCTAACCGGGACAGGGGATTGTACGAGCAGTACTTC. Its translation is CSANRDRGLYEQYF.

This clonotype was found a few times. This chain uses TRBV10-3 with TRBJ2-5; D could derive from TRBD1 or TRBD2 (5 bases each). V was shortened by 8 bases and J by 4 bases, with 11 bases between the two germline ends. CDR1 and CDR2 from the germline V gene are ENHRY and SYGVKD. CDR3 length: 12 residues. This CDR3 reads CAIGGQGETQYF. CDR3 sequence (DNA): TGTGCCATCGGCGGGCAGGGAGAGACCCAGTACTTC.

The rearrangement uses TRBV6-2 or TRBV6-3 and TRBJ2-2; TRBD2 matches at 7 bases. This CDR3 has 17 residues. Trimming at V came to 0 bases and at J to 1 base, leaving 5 bases not matched to a gene. Germline lookup yields CDR1 MNHEY and CDR2 SVGEGT. The CDR3 nucleotides are TGTGCCAGCAGTTACTCGATAGCTAGCGGGAACACCGGGGAGCTGTTTTTT. This sequence encodes CASSYSIASGNTGELFF.

V gene TRBV3-1 combines with J gene TRBJ2-3, with 9 bases fitting TRBD2. Trimming cost V 0 bases and J 2 bases; bases outside gene matches: 3. Germline V gene lookup returns CDR1 LGHDT and CDR2 YNNKEL (reference sequence). The length of the CDR3 is 16 residues. CDR3 bases: TGTGCCAGCAGCCAAGAGACTAGCGGATTCACAGATACGCAGTATTTT. It codes for CASSQETSGFTDTQYF.